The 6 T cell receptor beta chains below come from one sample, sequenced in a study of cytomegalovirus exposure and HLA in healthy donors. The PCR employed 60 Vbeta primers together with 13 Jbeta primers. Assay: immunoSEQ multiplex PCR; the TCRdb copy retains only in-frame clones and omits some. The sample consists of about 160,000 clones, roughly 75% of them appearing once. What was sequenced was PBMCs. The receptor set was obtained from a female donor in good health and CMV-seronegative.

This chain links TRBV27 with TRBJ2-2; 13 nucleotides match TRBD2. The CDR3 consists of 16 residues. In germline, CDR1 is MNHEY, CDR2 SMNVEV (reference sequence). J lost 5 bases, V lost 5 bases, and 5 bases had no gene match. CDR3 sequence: CASSKWTSGRTGELFF. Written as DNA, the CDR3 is TGTGCCAGCAGTAAGTGGACTAGCGGGAGAACCGGGGAGCTGTTTTTT.

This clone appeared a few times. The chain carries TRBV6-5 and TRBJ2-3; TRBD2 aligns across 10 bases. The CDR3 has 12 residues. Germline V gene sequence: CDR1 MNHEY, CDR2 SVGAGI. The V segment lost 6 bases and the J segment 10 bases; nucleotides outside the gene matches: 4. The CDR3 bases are TGTGCCAGCAGCGGGAGCGGGAGGGCGCAGTATTTT. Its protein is CASSGSGRAQYF.

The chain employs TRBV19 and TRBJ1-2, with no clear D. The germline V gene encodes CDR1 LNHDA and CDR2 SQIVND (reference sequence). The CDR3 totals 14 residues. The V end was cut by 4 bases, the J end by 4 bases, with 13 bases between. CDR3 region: CASSTLPRSYGYTF. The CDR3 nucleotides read TGTGCCAGTAGTACCCTTCCACGCAGCTATGGCTACACCTTC.

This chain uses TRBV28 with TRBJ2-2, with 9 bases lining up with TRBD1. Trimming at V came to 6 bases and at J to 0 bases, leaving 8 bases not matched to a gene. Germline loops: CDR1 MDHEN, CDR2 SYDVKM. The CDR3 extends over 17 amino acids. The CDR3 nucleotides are TGTGCCAGCAGCCGATCAGACAGGGGGTCGAACACCGGGGAGCTGTTTTTT. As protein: CASSRSDRGSNTGELFF.

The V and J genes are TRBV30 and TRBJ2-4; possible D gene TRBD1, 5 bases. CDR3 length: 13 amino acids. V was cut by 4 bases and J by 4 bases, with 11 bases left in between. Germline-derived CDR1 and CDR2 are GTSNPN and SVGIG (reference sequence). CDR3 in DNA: TGTGCCTGGACTGGACAATCGAAAAACATTCAGTACTTC. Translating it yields CAWTGQSKNIQYF.

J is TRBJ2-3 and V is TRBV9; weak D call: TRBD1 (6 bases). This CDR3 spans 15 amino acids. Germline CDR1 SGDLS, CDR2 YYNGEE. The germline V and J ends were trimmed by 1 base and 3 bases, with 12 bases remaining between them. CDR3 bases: TGTGCCAGCAGCGTAACAGGGAGCGGTACAGATACGCAGTATTTT. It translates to CASSVTGSGTDTQYF. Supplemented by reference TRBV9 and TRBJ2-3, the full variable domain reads DSGVTQTPKHLITATGQRVTLRCSPRSGDLSVYWYQQSLDQGLQFLIQYYNGEERAKGNILERFSAQQFPDLHSELNLSSLELGDSALYFCASSVTGSGTDTQYFGPGTRLTVL.